This is a list of T cell receptor beta chains from one sample in a study of control samples from healthy donors and cancer patients. Profiled with immunoSEQ multiplex PCR; TCRdb holds only in-frame clones, not every one. This sample has 170,000 or so clones, with approximately 92% found just once. The specimen sequenced was blood. Every receptor here comes from a young man in good health. Each CDR3 is given with its conserved first and last residue. A D gene is named only where the DNA matches it firmly. The size field is filled for only some rows; it gives once, few, many or a size class.

j_gene,v_gene,abundance,d_gene,CDR3nt,CDR3aa
TRBJ2-7,TRBV11-2,NA,TRBD1,TGTGCCAGCAGCTTAAGGGACAGCTCCTACGAGCAGTACTTC,CASSLRDSSYEQYF
TRBJ2-1,TRBV11-3,NA,TRBD2,TGTGCCAGCAGCTTAGATTCGCGGGGGATACCTTACAATGAGCAGTTCTTC,CASSLDSRGIPYNEQFF
TRBJ1-1,TRBV24-1,NA,NA,TGTGCCAAAACGACAGGCACTGAAGCTTTCTTT,CAKTTGTEAFF
TRBJ2-1,TRBV30,NA,TRBD2,TGTGCCTGGAGTGACAGCGGGGGGCGGTATGAGCAGTTCTTC,CAWSDSGGRYEQFF
TRBJ1-5,TRBV6-5,few,NA,TGTGCCAGCAAACCGGTTAGCAATCAGCCCCAGCATTTT,CASKPVSNQPQHF
TRBJ1-6,TRBV6-5,NA,NA,TGTGCCAGCAGTTACTCACGGGGGGGCGGTTCACCCCTCCACTTT,CASSYSRGGGSPLHF
TRBJ1-2,TRBV6-5,few,TRBD1,TGTGCCAGCAGGGTACAGGGGGCGTCTAACTATGGCTACACCTTC,CASRVQGASNYGYTF
TRBJ2-3,TRBV6-6,NA,TRBD1,TGTGCCAGCAGTTATACAGGGGTTAGCACAGATACGCAGTATTTT,CASSYTGVSTDTQYF
TRBJ1-4,TRBV30,NA,TRBD1,TGTGCCTGGAGTAGTGGGGGGACAGGGGATGAAAAACTGTTTTTT,CAWSSGGTGDEKLFF
TRBJ2-7,TRBV6-5,NA,NA,TGTGCCAGCAGTTACTATCAGGGATTATACGAGCAGTACTTC,CASSYYQGLYEQYF
TRBJ2-7,TRBV5-8,NA,NA,TGTGCCAGCAGCTTGATGGGAGGTTCCTACGAGCAGTACTTC,CASSLMGGSYEQYF
TRBJ1-2,TRBV14,once,NA,TGTGCCAGCAGCCAAGATCATACAGTGAGTGGCTACACCTTC,CASSQDHTVSGYTF
TRBJ1-5,TRBV28,NA,NA,TGTGCCAGCAGTTCTCCCGCAGGGTCAAACCTTCATCAGCCCCAGCATTTT,CASSSPAGSNLHQPQHF
TRBJ1-5,TRBV7-9,NA,TRBD1,TGTGCCAGCAGCTTATCGGGACAGGGATTTCAGCCCCAGCATTTT,CASSLSGQGFQPQHF
TRBJ1-1,TRBV20-1,NA,NA,TGCAGTGCTAGTATGGGGACTGAAGCTTTCTTT,CSASMGTEAFF
TRBJ2-5,TRBV5-1,NA,TRBD1,TGCGCCAGCAGCCGAATGGGACAGGGGGAAGAGACCCAGTACTTC,CASSRMGQGEETQYF
TRBJ1-6,TRBV28,NA,NA,TGTGCCAGCAGTTCTTTTGAGGACCGAGGAAATTCACCCCTCCACTTT,CASSSFEDRGNSPLHF
TRBJ1-2,TRBV30,NA,TRBD1,TGTGCCTGGTGGGACAGGGCCTACTATGGCTACACCTTC,CAWWDRAYYGYTF
TRBJ2-2,TRBV4-1,NA,NA,TGCGCCAGCAGCCAGGAGGGACGCGGGGAGCTGTTTTTT,CASSQEGRGELFF
TRBJ2-1,TRBV7-9,NA,TRBD2,TGTGCCAGCTACAGTCCGGGGGGGCTCTACAATGAGCAGTTCTTC,CASYSPGGLYNEQFF
TRBJ2-1,TRBV5-1,NA,NA,TGCGCCAGCAGCTTGCAGGGAGCGAGCTCCTACAATGAGCAGTTCTTC,CASSLQGASSYNEQFF
TRBJ1-5,TRBV19,NA,NA,TGTGCCAGTACCATCGGGGGAGGGCAGGCCCAGCATTTT,CASTIGGGQAQHF
TRBJ1-1,TRBV5-5,NA,NA,TGTGCCAGCAGCTTGGGAGGTGCGAACACTGAAGCTTTCTTT,CASSLGGANTEAFF
TRBJ1-1,TRBV20-1,NA,NA,TGCAGCGCTAGTCTGGGGGCTGAAGCTTTCTTT,CSASLGAEAFF
TRBJ1-1,TRBV6-2/TRBV6-3,NA,NA,TGTGCCAGCAGTTATAGCATTGAAAGGGGAGGAACTGAAGCTTTCTTT,CASSYSIERGGTEAFF
TRBJ1-1,TRBV28,NA,NA,TGTGCCAGCAGACCCGGGACCTTGAGCACTGAAGCTTTCTTT,CASRPGTLSTEAFF
TRBJ1-1,TRBV5-4,NA,NA,TGTGCCAGCAGCTTTATAGACAGGCCCCCGGAAGCTTTCTTT,CASSFIDRPPEAFF
TRBJ1-4,TRBV18,NA,NA,TGTGCCAGCTCACCACTAGCCGGGCAGGTTAACGAAAAACTGTTTTTT,CASSPLAGQVNEKLFF
TRBJ1-1,TRBV5-1,NA,NA,TGCGCCAGCAGCTTGTTCCAGGCTGGAACGGCTGAAGCTTTCTTT,CASSLFQAGTAEAFF
TRBJ2-7,TRBV7-8,few,NA,TGTGCCAGCAGCCCCCGGACGGGTAGCTCCTACGAGCAGTACTTC,CASSPRTGSSYEQYF
TRBJ2-2,TRBV5-8,NA,NA,TGTGCCAGCAGCTTTCACAGAAGAACCGGGGAGCTGTTTTTT,CASSFHRRTGELFF
TRBJ1-6,TRBV4-2,NA,TRBD1,TGTGCCAGCAGCCAAGAACCAGGGGGCTATAATTCACCCCTCCACTTT,CASSQEPGGYNSPLHF
TRBJ2-5,TRBV5-6,NA,NA,TGTGCCAGCAGCCGACGCCGCGGGGCGTACGAGACCCAGTACTTC,CASSRRRGAYETQYF
TRBJ2-5,TRBV3-1/TRBV3-2,once,NA,TGTGCCAGCAGCCAAGACACGGGGTTTCAAGAGACCCAGTACTTC,CASSQDTGFQETQYF
TRBJ1-2,TRBV10-3,NA,NA,TGTGCCATCTCGTCGGACTATGGCTACACCTTC,CAISSDYGYTF
TRBJ1-6,TRBV28,NA,TRBD1,TGTGCCAGCATCCTAGGGACAGGGAGATCACCCCTCCACTTT,CASILGTGRSPLHF
TRBJ2-1,TRBV20-1,NA,NA,TGCAGTGCTAGACAGGGGCATGAGCAGTTCTTC,CSARQGHEQFF
TRBJ2-6,TRBV19,few,NA,TGTGCCAGTAGTCCATCGCGCGGCTCTGGGGCCAACGTCCTGACTTTC,CASSPSRGSGANVLTF
TRBJ1-2,TRBV6-5,NA,NA,TGTGCCAGCACCTCGAAGAGGTCCTCCTATGGCTACACCTTC,CASTSKRSSYGYTF
TRBJ1-4,TRBV7-2,NA,NA,TGTGCCAGCAGCTTAATAGCTCAGGGAGAAAAACTGTTTTTT,CASSLIAQGEKLFF
TRBJ2-2,TRBV12-3/TRBV12-4,NA,NA,TGTGCCAGCAGTTTAATTACCGGGGAGCTGTTTTTT,CASSLITGELFF
TRBJ2-3,TRBV6-1,once,TRBD2,TGTGCCAGCAGTGACCCGCGGGGGGGATCCACAGATACGCAGTATTTT,CASSDPRGGSTDTQYF
TRBJ2-5,TRBV15,NA,TRBD1,TGTGCCACCAGCAGAGATCTCGGACAGGGGAGAGAGACCCAGTACTTC,CATSRDLGQGRETQYF
TRBJ1-4,TRBV29-1,NA,NA,TGCAGCGTTGCGGTGGACAGTAATGAAAAACTGTTTTTT,CSVAVDSNEKLFF
TRBJ1-5,TRBV23-1,NA,TRBD1,TGCGCCAGCAGTCAGAAGACAGGGGAAAACAAGCCCCAGCATTTT,CASSQKTGENKPQHF
TRBJ1-3,TRBV2,NA,NA,TGTGCCAGCAGAGAGGGAAGCTCTGGAAACACCATATATTTT,CASREGSSGNTIYF
TRBJ2-7,TRBV5-8,NA,TRBD1,TGTGCCAGCAGCTTGTGGCAGGGGGCCTACGAGCAGTACTTC,CASSLWQGAYEQYF
TRBJ1-2,TRBV29-1,NA,NA,TGCAGCGTTGATATTCCGGAGAACTATGGCTACACCTTC,CSVDIPENYGYTF
TRBJ2-7,TRBV6-1,NA,NA,TGTGCCAGCAGTGAGGGTCGGGAGCAGTACTTC,CASSEGREQYF
TRBJ2-2,TRBV7-2,NA,NA,TGTGCCAGCAGCTTAGTCTCAGGGGCTGGAGGAGGGGAGCTGTTTTTT,CASSLVSGAGGGELFF
TRBJ2-1,TRBV27,NA,TRBD2,TGTGCCAGCAGGGCCGAGCGGGGGGGCTCCTACAATGAGCAGTTCTTC,CASRAERGGSYNEQFF
TRBJ2-7,TRBV30,NA,TRBD2,TGTGCCTGGAGTGCCCTAGCGGGGTTGAGCTCCTACGAGCAGTACTTC,CAWSALAGLSSYEQYF
TRBJ2-7,TRBV2,NA,TRBD1,TGTGCCAGCAGTGAGGGGACAGGGAACTCCTACGAGCAGTACTTC,CASSEGTGNSYEQYF
TRBJ2-7,TRBV7-2,NA,NA,TGTGCCAGCAGCGAATCTCCCTACGAGCAGTACTTC,CASSESPYEQYF
TRBJ1-1,TRBV3-1/TRBV3-2,NA,NA,TGTGCCAGCAGCCAGAACAGGGACACTGAAGCTTTCTTT,CASSQNRDTEAFF